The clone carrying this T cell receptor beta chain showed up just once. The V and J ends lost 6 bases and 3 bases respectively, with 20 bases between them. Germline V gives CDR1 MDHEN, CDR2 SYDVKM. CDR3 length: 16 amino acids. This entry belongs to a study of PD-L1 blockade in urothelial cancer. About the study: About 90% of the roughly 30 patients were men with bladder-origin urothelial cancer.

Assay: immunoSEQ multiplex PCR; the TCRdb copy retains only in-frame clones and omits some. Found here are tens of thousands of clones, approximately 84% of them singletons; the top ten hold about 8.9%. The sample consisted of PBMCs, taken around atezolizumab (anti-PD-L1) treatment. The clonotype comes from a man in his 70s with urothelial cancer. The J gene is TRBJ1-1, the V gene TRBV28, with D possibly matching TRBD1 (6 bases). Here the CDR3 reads CASSRTQGYGDTEAFF. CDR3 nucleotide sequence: TGTGCCAGCAGCCGGACCCAGGGGTATGGGGACACTGAAGCTTTCTTT.